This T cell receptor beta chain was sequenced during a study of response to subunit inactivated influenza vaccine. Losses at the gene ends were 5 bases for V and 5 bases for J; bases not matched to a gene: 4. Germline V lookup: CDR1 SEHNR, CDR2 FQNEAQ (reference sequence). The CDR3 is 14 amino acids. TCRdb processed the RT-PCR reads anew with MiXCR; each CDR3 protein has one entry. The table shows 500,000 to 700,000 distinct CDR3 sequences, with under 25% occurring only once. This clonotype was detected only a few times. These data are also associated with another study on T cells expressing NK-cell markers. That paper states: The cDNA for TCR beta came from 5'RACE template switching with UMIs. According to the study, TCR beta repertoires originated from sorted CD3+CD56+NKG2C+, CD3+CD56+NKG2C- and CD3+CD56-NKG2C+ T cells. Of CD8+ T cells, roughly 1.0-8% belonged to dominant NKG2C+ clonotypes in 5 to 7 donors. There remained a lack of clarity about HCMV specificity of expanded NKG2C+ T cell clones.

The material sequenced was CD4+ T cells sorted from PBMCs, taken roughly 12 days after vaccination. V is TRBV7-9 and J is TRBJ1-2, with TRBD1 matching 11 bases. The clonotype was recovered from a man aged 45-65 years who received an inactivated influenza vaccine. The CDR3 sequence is CASSRGQGDYGYTF. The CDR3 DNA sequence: TGTGCCAGCAGCCGGGGACAGGGGGATTATGGCTACACCTTC. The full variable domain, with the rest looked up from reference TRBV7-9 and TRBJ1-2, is DTGVSQNPRHKITKRGQNVTFRCDPISEHNRLYWYRQTLGQGPEFLTYFQNEAQLEKSRLLSDRFSAERPKGSFSTLEIQRTEQGDSAMYLCASSRGQGDYGYTFGSGTRLTVV.